The present T cell receptor beta chain was sequenced within a study of blood T cells in healthy people across ages. Regarding the study as a whole: Because donor CMV status was unknown, expanded clonotype changes were possibly confounded.

PCR was performed a second time for roughly 7 to 11 cycles using a sample-barcoded 5' primer and a J-beta primer mix. In TCRdb, the 5' RACE reads were re-called with MiXCR into one record per CDR3 protein. The sample includes 1.5 million to 2 million distinct CDR3 sequences, around half seen only once; the top ten take approximately 2.1%. In this sample, this clonotype turned up a few times. The antigen is unknown. The length of the CDR3 is 17 residues. The germline CDR1 and CDR2 sequences are SGHTA and FQGNSA. V gave up 4 bases and J gave up 2 bases; unmatched junction bases: 12. The sample consisted of blood. The source of this sequence is a woman in her thirties or forties in good health. V and J are TRBV7-2 and TRBJ2-3; 7 bases are shared with TRBD2. Here the CDR3 reads CASSSPQGSGFTDTQYF. CDR3 nucleotide sequence: TGTGCCAGCAGCTCCCCCCAGGGTAGCGGGTTCACAGATACGCAGTATTTT.